The next 8 T cell receptor beta chains were all read from a single sample in a study of blood T cells in healthy people across ages. A sample-barcoded 5' primer and a J-beta primer mix were used in a second PCR of roughly 7 to 11 cycles. TCRdb used MiXCR to reprocess the 5' RACE reads, holding one entry per CDR3 protein. The sample has about 780,000 distinct CDR3 sequences; about 46% are singletons. What was sequenced was blood. The source is an older man in good health.

The chain has TRBV18 and TRBJ2-3, with 8 bases matching TRBD2. After removal of 3 bases from V and 2 bases from J, the junction contained 1 base not matched to a gene. There are 14 residues in the CDR3. In germline, CDR1 is KGHSH, CDR2 LQKENI. The CDR3 reads CASSPSGNTDTQYF. CDR3 nucleotides: TGTGCCAGCTCACCTAGCGGGAACACAGATACGCAGTATTTT. The full variable domain, in which reference TRBV18 and TRBJ2-3 provide the parts outside the CDR3, is NAGVMQNPRHLVRRRGQEARLRCSPMKGHSHVYWYRQLPEEGLKFMVYLQKENIIDESGMPKERFSAEFPKEGPSILRIQQVVRGDSAAYFCASSPSGNTDTQYFGPGTRLTVL.

This clonotype has a count of ten or more. The J gene is TRBJ2-5, the V gene TRBV20-1; 7 bases line up with TRBD2. With 8 bases clipped from V and 7 bases from J, the junction kept 16 bases outside the gene matches. Germline CDR1 is DFQATT and CDR2 is SNEGSKA (reference sequence). This CDR3 region has 14 residues. Here the CDR3 reads CSTTHLAASGTQYF. The CDR3 DNA reads TGCAGTACGACGCACCTAGCGGCCTCAGGGACCCAGTACTTC.

The chain has TRBV28 and TRBJ1-5, with D hard to call. The ends were cut back, 8 bases at V and 1 base at J, with 15 bases in the middle. The CDR3 is made up of 15 amino acids. Looked up from germline, CDR1 is MDHEN and CDR2 is SYDVKM. CDR3 DNA: TGTGCCAGCGGTTCCCTGGGCCAGAGCAATCAGCCCCAGCATTTT. This sequence encodes CASGSLGQSNQPQHF.

The chain uses TRBV20-1 and TRBJ2-2, with D hard to call. The germline V gene has CDR1 DFQATT and CDR2 SNEGSKA (reference sequence). The CDR3 covers 14 residues. The V end was cut by 5 bases, the J end by 0 bases, with 10 bases between. The CDR3 reads CSAPGETNTGELFF. The CDR3 nucleotides read TGCAGTGCTCCGGGCGAAACGAACACCGGGGAGCTGTTTTTT.

This clonotype occurred a few times. The chain joins TRBV20-1 to TRBJ2-3; 9 nucleotides align to TRBD2. The CDR3 length is 17 residues. J was trimmed by 1 base and V by 2 bases; bases with no gene match: 10. CDR1 DFQATT and CDR2 SNEGSKA come from the germline V gene (reference sequence). The CDR3 region has the DNA TGCAGTGCTAGATCTAGCGGGATGGCCCTAGGCACAGATACGCAGTATTTT. Translating it yields CSARSSGMALGTDTQYF.

V usage is TRBV20-1 and J usage is TRBJ2-1; 7 bases map to TRBD2. The CDR3 has 16 residues. The V and J ends lost 0 bases and 8 bases, in that order; junction bases with no gene match: 13. Germline CDR1 reads DFQATT; CDR2 reads SNEGSKA (reference sequence). CDR3: CSARDVGWGRGDEQFF. The CDR3, as DNA: TGCAGTGCTAGAGATGTGGGGTGGGGTCGGGGGGATGAGCAGTTCTTC.

The rearrangement links TRBV7-9 to TRBJ2-3; D is perhaps TRBD2 (5 bases). The germline gives CDR1 SEHNR, CDR2 FQNEAQ (reference sequence). This CDR3 comprises 15 residues. With 6 bases removed from V and 1 base from J, the gap between germline ends came to 14 bases. This CDR3 is CASSSPEGGTDTQYF. The CDR3 nucleotides are TGTGCCAGCAGTTCCCCAGAGGGAGGCACAGATACGCAGTATTTT.

This clonotype came up many times. The rearrangement uses TRBV7-9 and TRBJ2-5; no clear D gene. V lost 4 bases to trimming and J lost 5 bases, with 11 bases between them. Germline V gives CDR1 SEHNR, CDR2 FQNEAQ (reference sequence). The CDR3 extends over 13 amino acids. The CDR3 reads CASSSSPRETQYF. CDR3 DNA: TGTGCCAGCAGCTCCTCCCCCCGGGAGACCCAGTACTTC. Variable domain in full (rest from reference TRBV7-9 and TRBJ2-5): DTGVSQNPRHKITKRGQNVTFRCDPISEHNRLYWYRQTLGQGPEFLTYFQNEAQLEKSRLLSDRFSAERPKGSFSTLEIQRTEQGDSAMYLCASSSSPRETQYFGPGTRLLVL.